This T cell receptor (beta chain) comes out of a study of monozygotic twins with inflammatory bowel disease. There were roughly 4,000 ng of total RNA used for each TCR library. TCRdb re-called the 5' RACE reads and gives one entry per CDR3 protein, without DNA. This sample contains approximately 210,000 distinct CDR3 sequences. Blood samples measuring 2 to 2.5 ml were taken per donor. Germline V gene sequence: CDR1 LGHDT, CDR2 YNNKEL (reference sequence). This CDR3 region has 15 residues. Sequences were obtained from blood. This clonotype was sampled from a human donor with ulcerative colitis or Crohn's disease, or a healthy co-twin of an affected twin (not recorded which). The genes are TRBV3-1 and TRBJ2-1; TCRdb reports TRBD2, a call that lacks DNA to check it against. The CDR3 here is CASSAERGGRNEQFF.